Each of the 26 T cell receptor beta chains below was sequenced from the same sample in a study of shared clonotypes between healthy human individuals. Profiling relied on immunoSEQ multiplex PCR, and the TCRdb table lists in-frame clones only, not all of them. Among 2 million to 3 million clones listed, over 85% were seen once. Source material: naive CD4+ T cells sorted from blood. The subset denotes: CD45RA+ positively selected. The origin of the receptors is a man younger than 35 in good health.

V usage is TRBV2 and J usage is TRBJ1-5; possibly TRBD1 for D (5 bases). The CDR3 consists of 15 residues. Trimming cost V 1 base and J 9 bases, with 16 bases left between them. Germline CDR1 reads SNHLY; CDR2 reads FYNNEI. The CDR3 protein is CASSEGAGRRGPQHF. In DNA, the CDR3 is TGTGCCAGCAGTGAAGGTGCAGGTAGAAGGGGGCCCCAGCATTTT.

The chain links TRBV21-1 to TRBJ1-1; TRBD1 is the table's D call and was not checked against the DNA. TRBV21-1 represents a pseudogene. This CDR3 has 12 residues. The CDR3 here is CASNQGAGEAFF. The DNA of the CDR3 is TGTGCCAGCAACCAGGGGGCAGGTGAAGCTTTCTTT.

The chain joins TRBV2 to TRBJ2-7; perhaps TRBD1 as D (5 bases). The V gene lost 9 bases and the J gene lost 6 bases, with 18 bases spanning the gap. The CDR3 extends over 13 amino acids. The germline V gene has CDR1 SNHLY and CDR2 FYNNEI. The CDR3: CASKWGTVGEQYF. CDR3 DNA: TGTGCCAGTAAGTGGGGCACGGTGGGCGAGCAGTACTTC.

The chain joins TRBV19 to TRBJ2-7; D gene ambiguous. Trimming cost V 6 bases and J 0 bases, with 15 bases left between them. CDR1 is LNHDA and CDR2 is SQIVND in the germline V gene (reference sequence). The CDR3 has 15 residues. The CDR3: CASSAQSKHSYEQYF. CDR3 in DNA: TGTGCCAGTAGCGCACAGAGTAAACACTCCTACGAGCAGTACTTC. Variable domain in full (rest from reference TRBV19 and TRBJ2-7): DGGITQSPKYLFRKEGQNVTLSCEQNLNHDAMYWYRQDPGQGLRLIYYSQIVNDFQKGDIAEGYSVSREKKESFPLTVTSAQKNPTAFYLCASSAQSKHSYEQYFGPGTRLTVT.

The chain links TRBV5-1 to TRBJ2-7, with 10 bases lining up with TRBD1. The CDR3 sequence is 15 residues long. Germline CDR1 is SGHRS and CDR2 is YFSETQ. V lost 1 base to trimming and J lost 7 bases; unmatched junction nucleotides: 8. Here the CDR3 DNA reads TGCGCCAGCAGCTTGCATCCGGGACAGGGGTGGGAGCAGTACTTC. It translates to CASSLHPGQGWEQYF.

The rearrangement joins TRBV6-1 to TRBJ1-2, with no clear D. CDR1 MNHNS and CDR2 SASEGT come from the germline V gene. With 7 bases removed from V and 4 bases from J, the gap between germline ends came to 19 bases. The CDR3 consists of 15 residues. CDR3 DNA sequence: TGTGCCAGCACGGGTGGGCAGAACTCATTCTATGGCTACACCTTC. Its translation is CASTGGQNSFYGYTF.

V usage is TRBV4-1 and J usage is TRBJ1-2, with D tentatively TRBD1 (5 bases). This CDR3 is built from 15 residues. V was shortened by 0 bases and J by 7 bases, with 15 bases between the two germline ends. Germline CDR1 MGHRA, CDR2 YSYEKL. The DNA for the CDR3 is TGCGCCAGCAGCCAAGACAGGGTGGGTCAGGTTGGCTACACCTTC. Translating it yields CASSQDRVGQVGYTF.

This chain links TRBV19 with TRBJ2-7; 13 bases match TRBD2. Trimming cost V 5 bases and J 0 bases; bases outside gene matches: 4. Germline CDR1 is LNHDA and CDR2 is SQIVND (reference sequence). The length of the CDR3 is 16 residues. This CDR3 is CASSARTSGSSYEQYF. The CDR3 DNA follows: TGTGCCAGTAGTGCACGGACTAGCGGGAGCTCCTACGAGCAGTACTTC.

J is TRBJ2-1 and V is TRBV25-1, with D tentatively TRBD1 (6 bases). V gave up 7 bases and J gave up 2 bases, with 12 bases separating them. Germline CDR1 is MGHDK and CDR2 is SYGVNS. CDR3 length equals 14 residues. The CDR3 reads CASKDSWPYNEQFF. The CDR3 region has the DNA TGTGCCAGCAAGGACAGCTGGCCCTACAATGAGCAGTTCTTC.

This chain joins TRBV6-1 and TRBJ2-7, with D unresolved. Trimming left V 7 bases short and J 0 bases short, with 7 bases between. This CDR3 is built from 12 residues. Germline lookup yields CDR1 MNHNS and CDR2 SASEGT. Here the CDR3 reads CASKESSYEQYF. In DNA form, the CDR3 reads TGTGCCAGCAAGGAGAGCTCCTACGAGCAGTACTTC.

The V and J genes are TRBV19 and TRBJ2-1, with 7 bases identical to TRBD2. The germline gives CDR1 LNHDA, CDR2 SQIVND (reference sequence). V lost 7 bases and J lost 0; bases outside the gene matches: 9. CDR3 length equals 16 residues. The CDR3 DNA reads as TGTGCCAGTACCCCTGGGGTAGCGGGCTCCTACAATGAGCAGTTCTTC. Amino acids: CASTPGVAGSYNEQFF.

In this sample, this clone turned up a few times. V and J are TRBV27 and TRBJ1-1; the D gene is possibly TRBD1 (5 bases). Trimming shortened V by 6 bases and J by 5 bases, and 13 bases separated the two germline ends. CDR1 MNHEY and CDR2 SMNVEV come from the germline V gene (reference sequence). This CDR3 is built from 13 residues. As DNA, the CDR3 is TGTGCCAGCAGAGTAAGGGGACGGACTGAAGCTTTCTTT. It translates to CASRVRGRTEAFF.

About this clone: The sample contains more than one DNA sequence encoding this CDR3. The chain combines TRBV30 with TRBJ2-7; D unresolved. Germline values: CDR1 GTSNPN, CDR2 SVGIG (reference sequence). CDR3 length: 13 amino acids. With 0 bases removed from V and 3 bases from J, the gap between germline ends came to 9 bases. DNA for the CDR3: TGTGCCTGGAGTGTAGTAGATTACTACGAGCAGTACTTC. Encoded protein: CAWSVVDYYEQYF.

The rearrangement links TRBV2 to TRBJ1-1; D unresolved. The CDR3 loop spans 11 amino acids. Trimming cost V 7 bases and J 4 bases, with 7 bases left between them. Germline values: CDR1 SNHLY, CDR2 FYNNEI. The CDR3 nucleotides read TGTGCCAGCATCCCGGGCACTGAAGCTTTCTTT. Translated: CASIPGTEAFF.

V is TRBV2 and J is TRBJ2-7; TRBD1 matches at 10 bases. The V segment lost 4 bases and the J segment 4 bases; nucleotides outside the gene matches: 4. Germline V gene data show CDR1 as SNHLY and CDR2 as FYNNEI. This CDR3 contains 14 residues. The CDR3 loop is CASSGTGGAYEQYF. CDR3 in DNA: TGTGCCAGCAGTGGGACAGGGGGGGCTTACGAGCAGTACTTC. Complete variable domain (other parts from reference TRBV2 and TRBJ2-7): EPEVTQTPSHQVTQMGQEVILRCVPISNHLYFYWYRQILGQKVEFLVSFYNNEISEKSEIFDDQFSVERPDGSNFTLKIRSTKLEDSAMYFCASSGTGGAYEQYFGPGTRLTVT.

The chain joins TRBV7-2 to TRBJ2-7; D is possibly TRBD2 (6 bases). Per the germline V gene, CDR1 is SGHTA and CDR2 is FQGNSA. This CDR3 region has 17 residues. V was pared by 1 base and J by 0 bases, with 16 bases between. Here the CDR3 DNA reads TGTGCCAGCAGCTTAGTGCTTAGCGGCATCCCCTCCTACGAGCAGTACTTC. It yields the protein CASSLVLSGIPSYEQYF.

This clone was seen once. This CDR3 is CASSLSGRREQFF. CDR3 DNA sequence: TGTGCCAGCAGTTTAAGCGGGCGGCGGGAGCAGTTCTTC. The J gene is TRBJ2-1, the V gene TRBV27, with D maybe TRBD2 (6 bases). The V gene lost 2 bases and the J gene lost 10 bases, with 12 bases spanning the gap. Per germline, CDR1 MNHEY and CDR2 SMNVEV (reference sequence). The CDR3 spans 13 residues.

The CDR3 nucleotides read TGTGCCAGCAGCTGGACCGGGACTAGCACAGATACGCAGTATTTT. Protein product: CASSWTGTSTDTQYF. The V gene is TRBV7-2, the J gene TRBJ2-3; TRBD2 might be the D (6 bases). The CDR3 totals 15 residues. The germline CDR1 and CDR2 sequences are SGHTA and FQGNSA. V was pared by 4 bases and J by 0 bases, with 11 bases between. Looking up the rest from reference TRBV7-2 and TRBJ2-3 gives the full variable domain: GAGVSQSPSNKVTEKGKDVELRCDPISGHTALYWYRQSLGQGLEFLIYFQGNSAPDKSGLPSDRFSAERTGGSVSTLTIQRTQQEDSAVYLCASSWTGTSTDTQYFGPGTRLTVL.

The chain combines TRBV2 with TRBJ2-7; 8 bases line up with TRBD2. Trimming at V came to 8 bases and at J to 4 bases, leaving 16 bases not matched to a gene. The CDR3 runs 16 residues. The germline V gene has CDR1 SNHLY and CDR2 FYNNEI. The CDR3 DNA sequence: TGTGCCAGCTCACGAACTAGCGGAAAGCTCGGGTACGAGCAGTACTTC. Protein: CASSRTSGKLGYEQYF.

The rearrangement links TRBV5-4 to TRBJ2-5, with 10 bases matching TRBD1. The DNA end lines up better with TRBJ2-7; the J call may be wrong. This CDR3 is 15 amino acids long. Per germline, CDR1 SGHNT and CDR2 YYREEE (reference sequence). Written as DNA, the CDR3 is TGTGCCAGCAGCTCCCTGACAGGGGGCTGGGGCGAGCAGTACTTC. It encodes CASSSLTGGWGEQYF.

CDR3 sequence: CASSLVNTGTYNEQFF. The CDR3 DNA reads TGCGCCAGCAGCTTGGTTAATACCGGTACCTACAATGAGCAGTTCTTC. V is TRBV5-1 and J is TRBJ2-1; no reliable D call. Germline assignment: CDR1 SGHRS and CDR2 YFSETQ. Trimming removed 0 bases at V and 2 bases at J, with 12 bases between. The length of the CDR3 is 16 residues. Combining the CDR3 with reference TRBV5-1 and TRBJ2-1 gives the whole variable domain KAGVTQTPRYLIKTRGQQVTLSCSPISGHRSVSWYQQTPGQGLQFLFEYFSETQRNKGNFPGRFSGRQFSNSRSEMNVSTLELGDSALYLCASSLVNTGTYNEQFFGPGTRLTVL.

This clone has a single count. The chain is built from TRBV6-1 and TRBJ2-7, with D possibly matching TRBD2 (6 bases). V lost 4 bases to trimming and J lost 0 bases, with 13 bases between them. Germline CDR1 is MNHNS and CDR2 is SASEGT. The CDR3 length is 15 residues. CDR3 sequence reads: CASSVGGLPSYEQYF. CDR3 coding DNA: TGTGCCAGCAGTGTTGGGGGGTTGCCCTCCTACGAGCAGTACTTC.

V is TRBV7-9 and J is TRBJ2-1, with 8 bases aligning to TRBD2. Germline CDR1 SEHNR, CDR2 FQNEAQ (reference sequence). The V segment lost 3 bases and the J segment 6 bases; nucleotides outside the gene matches: 16. The CDR3 is made up of 18 amino acids. The CDR3 DNA reads as TGTGCCAGCAGCTTGGGAACGGGAGGGCCGAAAAAGGCCAATGAGCAGTTCTTC. Its translation is CASSLGTGGPKKANEQFF. The full variable domain, with the rest looked up from reference TRBV7-9 and TRBJ2-1, is DTGVSQNPRHKITKRGQNVTFRCDPISEHNRLYWYRQTLGQGPEFLTYFQNEAQLEKSRLLSDRFSAERPKGSFSTLEIQRTEQGDSAMYLCASSLGTGGPKKANEQFFGPGTRLTVL.

The chain joins TRBV28 to TRBJ1-5, with a weak D call TRBD1 (5 bases). The CDR3 consists of 16 residues. Trimming removed 4 bases from V and 8 bases from J, with 21 bases in between. Germline V gene sequence: CDR1 MDHEN, CDR2 SYDVKM. Here the CDR3 reads CASSYGAGGVMKPQHF. The CDR3 DNA reads as TGTGCCAGCAGTTATGGGGCGGGGGGGGTGATGAAGCCCCAGCATTTT. Combining the CDR3 with reference TRBV28 and TRBJ1-5 gives the whole variable domain DVKVTQSSRYLVKRTGEKVFLECVQDMDHENMFWYRQDPGLGLRLIYFSYDVKMKEKGDIPEGYSVSREKKERFSLILESASTNQTSMYLCASSYGAGGVMKPQHFGDGTRLSIL.

For this clone: The sample carries other DNA sequences with the same CDR3. CDR3 sequence reads: CASSYRDSNQPQHF. As DNA, the CDR3 is TGTGCCAGCAGTTACCGGGACAGCAATCAGCCCCAGCATTTT. The J gene is TRBJ1-5, the V gene TRBV6-6; D might be TRBD1 (5 bases). Germline loops: CDR1 MNHNY, CDR2 SVGAGI (reference sequence). The CDR3 extends over 14 amino acids. Trimming took off 2 bases at V and 1 base at J, with 6 bases between the two ends.

The chain uses TRBV2 and TRBJ2-7; D assignment may be TRBD1 or TRBD2 (5 bases each). This CDR3 has 13 amino acids. With 7 bases removed from V and 4 bases from J, the gap between germline ends came to 14 bases. Germline V lookup: CDR1 SNHLY, CDR2 FYNNEI. The DNA for the CDR3 is TGTGCCAGCACGGACGAGGGGTCGTACGAGCAGTACTTC. Protein: CASTDEGSYEQYF.